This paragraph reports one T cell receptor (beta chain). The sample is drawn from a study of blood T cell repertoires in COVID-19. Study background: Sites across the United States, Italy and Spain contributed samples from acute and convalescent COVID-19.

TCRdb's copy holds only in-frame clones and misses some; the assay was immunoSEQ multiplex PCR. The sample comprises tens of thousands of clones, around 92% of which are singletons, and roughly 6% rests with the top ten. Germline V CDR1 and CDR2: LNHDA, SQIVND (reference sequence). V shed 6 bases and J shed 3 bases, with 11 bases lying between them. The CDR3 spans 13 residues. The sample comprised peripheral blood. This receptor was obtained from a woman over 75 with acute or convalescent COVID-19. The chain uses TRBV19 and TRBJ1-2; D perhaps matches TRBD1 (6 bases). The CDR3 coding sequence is TGTGCCAGTAGAGAGGACAGTTACTATGGCTACACCTTC. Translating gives CASREDSYYGYTF.